This T cell receptor (beta chain) was recorded in a study of T cells in Graves' hyperthyroidism and ophthalmopathy. General study points: Blood samples included most of the expanded thyroid clonotypes exceeding 0.001.

Amplified regions were TCR beta CDR3 sequences from RNA transcripts. The HTBI set primed first-round TCR CDR3 RT-PCR. In TCRdb, the multiplex PCR reads were re-called with MiXCR into one record per CDR3 protein. The profile shows fewer than 750,000 distinct CDR3 sequences, approximately 14% of them singletons. V was clipped by 8 bases and J by 1 base, with 18 bases between them. The CDR3 loop spans 15 amino acids. In germline, CDR1 is SQVTM, CDR2 ANQGSEA. Ophthalmopathy patients all had a Clinical Activity Score of at least 3, a NOSPECS grade of at least 4 and disease under 3 months old. Diagnosis rested on symptoms, serum thyroxine and TRAb, thyroid ultrasound, and orbital computed tomography. PBMCs were obtained from over 8.5 ml fresh peripheral blood. This clonotype has a handful of counts. What it binds is unknown.

This chain connects TRBV29-1 to TRBJ2-1, with D possibly matching TRBD1 (6 bases). The sample consisted of blood. This clonotype originated in a woman aged 45-65 years with Graves' ophthalmopathy. The CDR3 spells CSLIYLGGSYNEQFF. The DNA for the CDR3 is TGCAGCTTAATATATTTAGGGGGATCCTACAATGAGCAGTTCTTC.